This T cell receptor (beta chain) came from a study of regulatory T cells in long-lasting Graves disease. The germline CDR1 and CDR2 sequences are SGDLS and YYNGEE. CDR3 length: 17 amino acids. After removal of 3 bases from V and 0 bases from J, the junction contained 10 bases not matched to a gene. Investigators prepared the TCR beta libraries by applying iRepertoire HTBI primers and Arm-PCR of CDR3 regions. In TCRdb, the multiplex PCR reads were re-called with MiXCR into one record per CDR3 protein. The table shows about 220,000 distinct CDR3 sequences, with roughly a fifth occurring only once. This clonotype was detected only a few times. This may arise from a read error, as a much more abundant clone is one base away. Documented time point: newly diagnosed GD, antithyroid drugs for less than 3 months. From PBMCs, RNA was extracted and then used to make the TCR library. These data were likewise used in another study, on T cells in Graves' hyperthyroidism and ophthalmopathy.

V and J are TRBV9 and TRBJ1-1, with 8 bases aligning to TRBD1. Sample: peripheral blood mononuclear cells (PBMCs), taken at new diagnosis, from a patient treated with antithyroid drugs. This sequence was found in a woman in her twenties or thirties with Graves disease. The CDR3 spells CASSEGRGPLVNTEAFF. CDR3 nucleotides: TGTGCCAGCAGCGAGGGCAGGGGGCCCCTCGTGAACACTGAAGCTTTCTTT.